The rows below give T cell receptor beta chains drawn from one sample of a study of CD8+ T cells in alopecia areata. The data were produced by immunoSEQ multiplex PCR, yet TCRdb's version contains in-frame clones alone and is incomplete. The sample holds approximately 180,000 clones, roughly 50% seen once. The sequencing used CD4+ T cells sorted from blood, collected between weeks 55 and 70, from a patient treated with tofacitinib. Source of these receptors: a human donor with alopecia areata. Both conserved end residues are part of each CDR3. The D gene is left open where the match is weak. Some rows mark clone size as missing; the rest say once, few, many or name a class of expanded clone.

abundance: few; j_gene: TRBJ2-5; v_gene: TRBV9; d_gene: -; len: 12; CDR3nt: TGTGCCAGCAGCGTAGGGTTAGAGACCCAGTACTTC; CDR3aa: CASSVGLETQYF
abundance: -; j_gene: TRBJ1-2; v_gene: TRBV4-1; d_gene: TRBD1; len: 15; CDR3nt: TGCGCCAGCAGCCCAGGACAGGGCGAGAACTATGGCTACACCTTC; CDR3aa: CASSPGQGENYGYTF
abundance: -; j_gene: TRBJ2-7; v_gene: TRBV11-2; d_gene: -; len: 14; CDR3nt: TGTGCCAGCACCGGTCCCCCACGTATCTGGGAGCAGTACTTC; CDR3aa: CASTGPPRIWEQYF
abundance: -; j_gene: TRBJ2-5; v_gene: TRBV5-1; d_gene: -; len: 14; CDR3nt: TGCGCCAGCAGCGGTGGGACGGTACAAGAGACCCAGTACTTC; CDR3aa: CASSGGTVQETQYF
abundance: -; j_gene: TRBJ1-2; v_gene: TRBV10-3; d_gene: -; len: 15; CDR3nt: TGTGCCATCAGTGAATCGGCAGGTCCTAACTATGGCTACACCTTC; CDR3aa: CAISESAGPNYGYTF
abundance: few; j_gene: TRBJ2-6; v_gene: TRBV5-1; d_gene: -; len: 15; CDR3nt: TGCGCCAGCAGACTTGACAGCTCTGGGGCCAACGTCCTGACTTTC; CDR3aa: CASRLDSSGANVLTF
abundance: -; j_gene: TRBJ2-7; v_gene: TRBV29-1; d_gene: TRBD1; len: 13; CDR3nt: TGCAGCGTTGATTGGGACAGGGGGACCGAGCAGTACTTC; CDR3aa: CSVDWDRGTEQYF
abundance: -; j_gene: TRBJ2-3; v_gene: TRBV7-9; d_gene: -; len: 14; CDR3nt: TGTGCCAGCAGCTTGACAGGGAGCGGGGATACGCAGTATTTT; CDR3aa: CASSLTGSGDTQYF
abundance: -; j_gene: TRBJ1-2; v_gene: TRBV29-1; d_gene: -; len: 11; CDR3nt: TGCAGCGGGACGGCATCCTATGGCTACACCTTC; CDR3aa: CSGTASYGYTF
abundance: -; j_gene: TRBJ2-5; v_gene: TRBV5-1; d_gene: TRBD1; len: 14; CDR3nt: TGCGCCAGCAGCTCGGGACAGGTGGATGCGACCCAGTACTTC; CDR3aa: CASSSGQVDATQYF
abundance: -; j_gene: TRBJ1-2; v_gene: TRBV6-6; d_gene: -; len: 14; CDR3nt: TGTGCCAGCAGCCGCGCTGACAGAGGAGATGGCTACACCTTC; CDR3aa: CASSRADRGDGYTF
abundance: -; j_gene: TRBJ1-2; v_gene: TRBV14; d_gene: TRBD1; len: 14; CDR3nt: TGTGCCAGCAGCCTACTACCCAGGGGGGATGGCTACACCTTC; CDR3aa: CASSLLPRGDGYTF
abundance: few; j_gene: TRBJ2-3; v_gene: TRBV4-2; d_gene: -; len: 14; CDR3nt: TGTGCCAGCAGCCAAGGGCTAGCTTTGGATACGCAGTATTTT; CDR3aa: CASSQGLALDTQYF
abundance: few; j_gene: TRBJ2-1; v_gene: TRBV14; d_gene: TRBD2; len: 13; CDR3nt: TGTGCCAGCAGCCGCAGCGGGATTAGTGAGCAGTTCTTC; CDR3aa: CASSRSGISEQFF
abundance: -; j_gene: TRBJ1-5; v_gene: TRBV4-1; d_gene: TRBD1; len: 16; CDR3nt: TGCGCCAGCAGCCAAGATAATCGACAGGGGTTTCAGCCCCAGCATTTT; CDR3aa: CASSQDNRQGFQPQHF
abundance: -; j_gene: TRBJ1-1; v_gene: TRBV29-1; d_gene: TRBD1; len: 11; CDR3nt: TGCAGCGTGCTGACAGGGACTGAAGCTTTCTTT; CDR3aa: CSVLTGTEAFF
abundance: -; j_gene: TRBJ1-5; v_gene: TRBV27; d_gene: -; len: 14; CDR3nt: TGTGCCAGCAGTTTAAATGGGAGAAGTCAGCCCCAGCATTTT; CDR3aa: CASSLNGRSQPQHF
abundance: -; j_gene: TRBJ1-1; v_gene: TRBV6-5; d_gene: -; len: 15; CDR3nt: TGTGCCAGCAGGTCAGGGTCGTTGGGGAACACTGAAGCTTTCTTT; CDR3aa: CASRSGSLGNTEAFF